This T cell receptor beta chain was captured by sequencing in a study of blood T cell repertoires in COVID-19. As for the study in general: The study drew acute and convalescent COVID-19 samples from the United States, Italy and Spain. PBMCs, B-cell-depleted T cells, or T cells provided the cDNA or gDNA that made up the material.

In the authors' workflow: Estimated nucleated cell counts came from reference gene primer amplification. Sequencing was performed with immunoSEQ multiplex PCR; in TCRdb, only in-frame clones are kept and a portion is missing. The V and J calls and clone size were taken over from that table, and D and trimming were inferred from the DNA. The data contain around 250,000 clones, roughly 83% of them singletons. J lost 0 bases, V lost 4 bases, and 7 bases had no gene match. This CDR3 is built from 18 residues. The germline V gene encodes CDR1 SGDLS and CDR2 YYNGEE. The receptor's source is a man aged 60 to 75 who had recovered from COVID-19. The sample consisted of peripheral blood. The V and J genes are TRBV9 and TRBJ2-3; TRBD2 aligns across 14 bases. The CDR3 loop reads CASSTPTSGGASTDTQYF. CDR3 DNA sequence: TGTGCCAGCAGCACCCCGACTAGCGGGGGGGCCAGCACAGATACGCAGTATTTT.